This entry lists 26 T cell receptor beta chains sequenced from one sample in a study of blood T cell repertoires in COVID-19 (dated by TCRdb to 2018 to 2021). The library relied on the immunoSEQ multiplex PCR assay. TCRdb mirrors the immuneACCESS table, restricted to in-frame sequences. Some clones are absent from its copies; in checked studies, under half trace to an unresolved V gene, and the reason for the others is unknown. This sample is represented by 300,000 to 400,000 clones; about 86% of them were singletons. The ten largest make up around 3% of the sample. Sequencing used peripheral blood. All receptors come from a young man with active or convalescent COVID-19.

The rearrangement uses TRBV19 and TRBJ2-3; possible D gene TRBD1, 6 bases. This CDR3 is 13 amino acids long. Trimming cost V 7 bases and J 2 bases, with 10 bases left between them. Germline assignment: CDR1 LNHDA and CDR2 SQIVND (reference sequence). The CDR3 region is CASMGDTTDTQYF. DNA of the CDR3: TGTGCCAGTATGGGGGACACCACAGATACGCAGTATTTT.

This chain uses TRBV19 with TRBJ2-3; D uncertain. CDR1 is LNHDA and CDR2 is SQIVND in the germline V gene (reference sequence). There are 13 residues in the CDR3. V was cut by 4 bases and J by 6 bases, with 11 bases left in between. CDR3 amino acids: CASSRALEDTQYF. The CDR3, as DNA: TGTGCCAGTAGTAGGGCCTTAGAGGATACGCAGTATTTT.

This clone has a single count. The chain links TRBV4-3 to TRBJ1-2; D is uncertain. The CDR3 is 16 residues long. Germline values: CDR1 LGHNA, CDR2 YSLEER. With 0 bases removed from V and 0 bases from J, the gap between germline ends came to 11 bases. CDR3 in amino acids: CASSQDAPDSNYGYTF. The CDR3 nucleotides read TGCGCCAGCAGCCAAGATGCCCCCGACTCTAACTATGGCTACACCTTC.

The CDR3 nucleotides are TGTGCCAGCAGCCGTGGGCTCATGAACACTGAAGCTTTCTTT. Translated, it gives CASSRGLMNTEAFF. The chain recombines TRBV11-3 with TRBJ1-1; no clear D. The germline V and J ends were trimmed by 5 bases and 0 bases, with 10 bases remaining between them. The CDR3 runs to 14 residues. Per the germline V gene, CDR1 is SGHNT and CDR2 is YENEEA. The variable domain in full, with the rest retrieved from reference TRBV11-3 and TRBJ1-1, is EAGVVQSPRYKIIEKKQPVAFWCNPISGHNTLYWYLQNLGQGPELLIRYENEEAVDDSQLPKDRFSAERLKGVDSTLKIQPAELGDSAVYLCASSRGLMNTEAFFGQGTRLTVV.

The rearrangement links TRBV6-5 to TRBJ1-3; 8 bases are a match to TRBD1. Germline assignment: CDR1 MNHEY and CDR2 SVGAGI. This CDR3 contains 15 residues. The ends lost 2 bases at V and 3 bases at J; junction bases unmatched: 3. CDR3 residues: CASSYQGASGNTIYF. The CDR3 nucleotides are TGTGCCAGCAGTTACCAGGGGGCTAGTGGAAACACCATATATTTT.

The J gene is TRBJ2-2, the V gene TRBV18, with 7 bases that match TRBD2. This CDR3 has 16 residues. The junction had 4 bases not matched to a gene; V was cut back by 3 bases and J by 0 bases. From germline, CDR1 is KGHSH and CDR2 LQKENI. The CDR3 nucleotides are TGTGCCAGCTCACCTTCACGGGGGGCGAACACCGGGGAGCTGTTTTTT. This translates into CASSPSRGANTGELFF.

V is TRBV12-5 and J is TRBJ2-1; D is possibly TRBD1 (5 bases). CDR1 is LGHNT and CDR2 is FRNRAP in the germline V gene. The CDR3 contains 13 residues. The V end was cut by 5 bases, the J end by 4 bases, with 9 bases between. The CDR3 reads CASGRQGYNEQFF. DNA of the CDR3: TGTGCTAGTGGTCGGCAGGGTTACAATGAGCAGTTCTTC.

This chain links TRBV28 with TRBJ2-7; D is possibly TRBD1 (6 bases). Germline CDR1 MDHEN, CDR2 SYDVKM. There are 14 residues in the CDR3. Trimming took off 2 bases at V and 7 bases at J, with 15 bases between the two ends. The CDR3 DNA reads as TGTGCCAGCAGTTTAAACAGGGAGCTGGGTGAGCAGTACTTC. It specifies CASSLNRELGEQYF.

V and J are TRBV6-5 and TRBJ2-2; weak D call: TRBD1 (5 bases). Germline V gives CDR1 MNHEY, CDR2 SVGAGI. V lost 6 bases and J lost 3, with 11 bases in between. This CDR3 has 14 residues. The CDR3: CASSDQGDTGELFF. As DNA, the CDR3 is TGTGCCAGCAGCGACCAAGGGGACACCGGGGAGCTGTTTTTT.

The chain couples TRBV2 to TRBJ2-1; 8 bases are a match to TRBD1. The V and J ends lost 11 bases and 0 bases, in that order; junction bases with no gene match: 6. Germline loops: CDR1 SNHLY, CDR2 FYNNEI. The CDR3 spans 14 residues. In DNA form, the CDR3 reads TGTGCCGGACAGGGACCCAGCTCCTACAATGAGCAGTTCTTC. Protein: CAGQGPSSYNEQFF.

The genes are TRBV10-3 and TRBJ2-3; 16 bases fit TRBD2. Germline CDR1 reads ENHRY; CDR2 reads SYGVKD. This CDR3 contains 17 residues. After removal of 7 bases from V and 1 base from J, the junction contained 5 bases not matched to a gene. The CDR3 loop reads CAITRGTSGGGTDTQYF. The CDR3 region has the DNA TGTGCCATCACTCGAGGGACTAGCGGGGGGGGCACAGATACGCAGTATTTT.

A word on this clone: Additional DNA sequences in this sample encode the identical CDR3. This chain links TRBV19 with TRBJ1-3; tentative D call: TRBD1 (6 bases). Trimming pared 5 bases from V and 0 bases from J, leaving 11 bases between. The CDR3 has 15 residues. Germline lookup yields CDR1 LNHDA and CDR2 SQIVND (reference sequence). As DNA, the CDR3 is TGTGCCAGTAGTGTCGACAGGTCCTCTGGAAACACCATATATTTT. Its protein product is CASSVDRSSGNTIYF.

The chain combines TRBV19 with TRBJ1-5; 8 positions match TRBD1. From germline, CDR1 is LNHDA and CDR2 SQIVND (reference sequence). The CDR3 is 14 residues long. The V gene end was trimmed by 6 bases and the J gene end by 6 bases; junction bases not matched to a gene: 7. CDR3 loop: CASRSDRGGQPQHF. The CDR3 coding sequence is TGTGCCAGTAGATCCGACAGGGGAGGTCAGCCCCAGCATTTT.

This clone was observed a single time. CDR3 protein: CASSSGTSGGETQYF. CDR3 DNA sequence: TGTGCCAGCAGCTCTGGGACTAGCGGGGGAGAGACCCAGTACTTC. The chain is built from TRBV7-2 and TRBJ2-5; 14 positions match TRBD2. This CDR3 contains 15 residues. CDR1 is SGHTA, CDR2 FQGNSA, per germline. Trimming cost V 4 bases and J 4 bases; bases outside gene matches: 2.

The J gene is TRBJ1-4, the V gene TRBV6-5; TRBD1 might be the D (5 bases). Germline V gene data show CDR1 as MNHEY and CDR2 as SVGAGI. This CDR3 has 16 amino acids. V lost 0 bases and J 8 bases, leaving 16 bases between the germline ends. The CDR3 nucleotides read TGTGCCAGCAGTTACTCCAATCAGGGAGGTTACGAAAAACTGTTTTTT. Its translation is CASSYSNQGGYEKLFF.

This clone has ten or more counts. As DNA, the CDR3 is TGTGCCAGCACCCTCGGGGGAGGGCACGGCTACACCTTC. Its protein product is CASTLGGGHGYTF. The chain uses TRBV12-3 or TRBV12-4 and TRBJ1-2, with a tentative D call TRBD1 (5 bases). The CDR3 has 13 amino acids. V lost 7 bases and J lost 8, with 17 bases in between.

The chain joins TRBV7-8 to TRBJ2-1; D is perhaps TRBD2 (6 bases). Trimming took off 4 bases at V and 6 bases at J, with 19 bases between the two ends. Germline CDR1 is SGHVS and CDR2 is FQNEAQ. CDR3 length equals 16 residues. The CDR3 here is CASSSHWREGSNEQFF. CDR3 nucleotide sequence: TGTGCCAGCAGCTCCCACTGGCGGGAAGGGTCCAATGAGCAGTTCTTC.

This clone was detected only once. This chain links TRBV11-3 with TRBJ2-5; 10 nucleotides match TRBD1. Germline V CDR1 and CDR2: SGHNT, YENEEA. The CDR3 covers 15 residues. J gave up 4 bases and V 6 bases, and 8 bases lay outside the gene matches. The CDR3 bases are TGTGCCAGCAGTCGTGGACAGGGGGGGACAGAGACCCAGTACTTC. Translating it yields CASSRGQGGTETQYF.

The chain couples TRBV11-2 to TRBJ1-2; tentatively, D is TRBD1 (5 bases). The CDR3 spans 17 residues. The V gene lost 5 bases and the J gene lost 4 bases, with 23 bases spanning the gap. Germline values: CDR1 SGHAT, CDR2 FQNNGV. The CDR3 is CASSQSGGERRSYGYTF. CDR3 DNA sequence: TGTGCCAGCAGCCAGAGCGGGGGGGAGCGAAGAAGCTATGGCTACACCTTC.

This chain connects TRBV9 to TRBJ2-7, with D tentatively TRBD1 (6 bases). This CDR3 comprises 15 residues. Trimming took 3 bases from V and 5 from J, leaving 18 bases between them. The germline CDR1 and CDR2 sequences are SGDLS and YYNGEE. Written as DNA, the CDR3 is TGTGCCAGCAGCGAAAATACAGGGATTGGCGACGAGCAGTACTTC. Its translation is CASSENTGIGDEQYF. The full variable domain, in which reference TRBV9 and TRBJ2-7 provide the parts outside the CDR3, is DSGVTQTPKHLITATGQRVTLRCSPRSGDLSVYWYQQSLDQGLQFLIQYYNGEERAKGNILERFSAQQFPDLHSELNLSSLELGDSALYFCASSENTGIGDEQYFGPGTRLTVT.

The CDR3 nucleotides read TGTGCCAGCAGTAAAAGGGGGGGGGCCTCGGAGACCCAGTACTTC. It specifies CASSKRGGASETQYF. The V call is TRBV27, the J call TRBJ2-5; a weak D match, TRBD2 (7 bases). This CDR3 has 15 amino acids. Germline V gene data show CDR1 as MNHEY and CDR2 as SMNVEV (reference sequence). The V end was cut by 5 bases, the J end by 5 bases, with 18 bases between.

The rearrangement joins TRBV7-2 to TRBJ1-2; 7 bases are shared with TRBD1. Germline CDR1 SGHTA, CDR2 FQGNSA. Losses at the gene ends were 6 bases for V and 4 bases for J; bases not matched to a gene: 8. The CDR3 length is 14 residues. The CDR3 coding sequence is TGTGCCAGCAGTCCTTACCGGGACAGCTATGGCTACACCTTC. Its translation: CASSPYRDSYGYTF.

The chain has TRBV7-9 and TRBJ1-5, with D possibly matching TRBD1 (6 bases). The CDR3 loop spans 14 amino acids. The ends were cut back, 5 bases at V and 7 bases at J, with 15 bases in the middle. The germline V gene encodes CDR1 SEHNR and CDR2 FQNEAQ (reference sequence). The CDR3 here is CASSLTGFGQPQHF. The DNA of the CDR3 is TGTGCCAGCAGCCTAACAGGGTTTGGGCAGCCCCAGCATTTT.

This clone has only a few counts. The chain combines TRBV19 with TRBJ1-5, with 8 nucleotides matching TRBD1. Germline assignment: CDR1 LNHDA and CDR2 SQIVND (reference sequence). With 4 bases clipped from V and 9 bases from J, the junction kept 11 bases outside the gene matches. The CDR3 contains 15 residues. The CDR3 reads CASSNVGDRRTPQHF. CDR3 bases: TGTGCCAGTAGTAATGTAGGGGACAGGAGGACGCCCCAGCATTTT.

The genes are TRBV5-1 and TRBJ1-2, with TRBD1 matching 7 bases. From germline, CDR1 is SGHRS and CDR2 YFSETQ. The CDR3 length is 13 residues. The V gene end was trimmed by 4 bases and the J gene end by 4 bases; junction bases not matched to a gene: 4. For the CDR3, the DNA is TGCGCCAGCAGCCTGACAGGGTCCTATGGCTACACCTTC. Residues: CASSLTGSYGYTF. The full variable domain, completed using reference TRBV5-1 and TRBJ1-2, is KAGVTQTPRYLIKTRGQQVTLSCSPISGHRSVSWYQQTPGQGLQFLFEYFSETQRNKGNFPGRFSGRQFSNSRSEMNVSTLELGDSALYLCASSLTGSYGYTFGSGTRLTVV.

V gene TRBV5-4 combines with J gene TRBJ2-3; 9 bases fit TRBD2. The V segment lost 0 bases and the J segment 5 bases; nucleotides outside the gene matches: 13. CDR1 and CDR2 from the germline V gene are SGHNT and YYREEE (reference sequence). This CDR3 comprises 18 residues. The CDR3 protein is CASSLVAGGHILKDTQYF. DNA of the CDR3: TGTGCCAGCAGCTTGGTGGCGGGGGGGCATATATTAAAAGATACGCAGTATTTT. Together with reference TRBV5-4 and TRBJ2-3, the CDR3 gives the full variable domain: ETGVTQSPTHLIKTRGQQVTLRCSSQSGHNTVSWYQQALGQGPQFIFQYYREEENGRGNFPPRFSGLQFPNYSSELNVNALELDDSALYLCASSLVAGGHILKDTQYFGPGTRLTVL.